This T cell receptor (beta chain) is from a study of CD8 T cells in ankylosing spondylitis. Points from the study as a whole: A CD8+ phenotype characterized the disease-linked clones, which were relatively rare in peripheral blood. What seemed typical of ankylosing spondylitis blood was a TCR beta motif built from fewer than ten highly homologous variants. The study looked at matched synovial fluid samples from ankylosing spondylitis patients. Disease-linked clones were reported to be significantly enriched there.

As for this clonotype: Its antigen is still unknown. At one of its ends the junction is not consistent with the germline gene, which may arise from a read error.

This CDR3 has 14 residues. Germline CDR1 and CDR2: SGHRS and YFSETQ. Libraries of TCR beta came from quantitative 5'-RACE with molecular barcodes. Each CDR3 protein is one row after TCRdb ran MiXCR on the 5' RACE reads. Of around 890,000 distinct CDR3 sequences listed, about 10% are singletons. The sequence was obtained from a male donor with ankylosing spondylitis. Sequencing was done on a sample of blood, either unsorted or a sorted T cell fraction (not recorded which). The V gene is TRBV5-1, the J gene TRBJ1-2; D gene uncertain. In DNA form, the CDR3 reads TGCGCCAGCAGCTTTATACCGGCCCCCTATGTCTACACCTTC. Translating gives CASSFIPAPYVYTF.